The 3 T cell receptor beta chains below were found in one sample sequenced in a study of control samples from healthy donors and cancer patients. Repertoires were generated with immunoSEQ multiplex PCR, while TCRdb's copy carries only in-frame clones and drops some. The sample consists of tens of thousands of clones, 75% to 90% of them appearing once. The source material was blood. The receptors here all came from a man aged 60-69 years in good health.

The rearrangement joins TRBV6-5 to TRBJ2-7, with TRBD1 identical over 9 bases. The germline V gene encodes CDR1 MNHEY and CDR2 SVGAGI. The V and J ends lost 4 bases and 4 bases, in that order; junction bases with no gene match: 5. This CDR3 is built from 14 residues. The CDR3 nucleotides are TGTGCCAGCAGTTTCTCCGGACAGGGGTACGAGCAGTACTTC. Translating it yields CASSFSGQGYEQYF.

CDR3 in DNA: TGTGCCAGTAGTATCCAGGGCCCCATCTACGAGCAGTACTTC. This translates into CASSIQGPIYEQYF. This chain links TRBV19 with TRBJ2-7; D perhaps matches TRBD1 (5 bases). The CDR3 extends over 14 amino acids. CDR1 and CDR2 (germline): LNHDA, SQIVND (reference sequence). V dropped 3 bases and J dropped 3 bases, with 12 bases sitting between them.

The table lists this clone with a count of one. The J gene is TRBJ1-3, the V gene TRBV30; perhaps TRBD1 as D (6 bases). The germline V gene encodes CDR1 GTSNPN and CDR2 SVGIG (reference sequence). The CDR3 spans 15 residues. Trimming stripped 2 bases from V and 4 bases from J, with 15 bases between. This chain's CDR3 is CAWSPSTGRGNTIYF. The CDR3 nucleotides are TGTGCCTGGAGTCCTTCAACAGGGCGAGGAAACACCATATATTTT.